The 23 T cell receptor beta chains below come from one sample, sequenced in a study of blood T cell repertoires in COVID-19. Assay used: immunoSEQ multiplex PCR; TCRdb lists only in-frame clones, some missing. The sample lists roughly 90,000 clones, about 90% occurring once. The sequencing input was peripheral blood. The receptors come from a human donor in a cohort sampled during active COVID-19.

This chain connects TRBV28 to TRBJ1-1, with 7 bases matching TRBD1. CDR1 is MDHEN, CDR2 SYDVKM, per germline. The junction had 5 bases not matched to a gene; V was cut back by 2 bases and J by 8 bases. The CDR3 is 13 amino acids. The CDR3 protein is CASSLGTGVEAFF. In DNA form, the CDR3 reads TGTGCCAGCAGTTTAGGTACAGGGGTGGAAGCTTTCTTT.

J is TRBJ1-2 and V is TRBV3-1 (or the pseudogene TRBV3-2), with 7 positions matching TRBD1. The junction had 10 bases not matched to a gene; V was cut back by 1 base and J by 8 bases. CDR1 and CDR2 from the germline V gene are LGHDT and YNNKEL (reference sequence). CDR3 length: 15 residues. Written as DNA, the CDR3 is TGTGCCAGCAGCCAAGGCCACAGGGGAGGTAGGGGCTACACCTTC. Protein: CASSQGHRGGRGYTF.

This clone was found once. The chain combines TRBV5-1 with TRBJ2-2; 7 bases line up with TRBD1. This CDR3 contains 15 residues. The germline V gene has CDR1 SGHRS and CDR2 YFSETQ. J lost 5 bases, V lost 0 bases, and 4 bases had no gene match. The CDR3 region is CASSLVAGGTGELFF. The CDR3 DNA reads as TGCGCCAGCAGCTTGGTGGCAGGGGGTACCGGGGAGCTGTTTTTT.

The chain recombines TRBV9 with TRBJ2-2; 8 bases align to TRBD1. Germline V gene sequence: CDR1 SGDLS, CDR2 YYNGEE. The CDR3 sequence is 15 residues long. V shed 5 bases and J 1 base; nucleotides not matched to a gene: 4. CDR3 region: CASSTGTGNTGELFF. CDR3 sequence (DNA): TGTGCCAGCAGTACCGGGACAGGGAACACCGGGGAGCTGTTTTTT.

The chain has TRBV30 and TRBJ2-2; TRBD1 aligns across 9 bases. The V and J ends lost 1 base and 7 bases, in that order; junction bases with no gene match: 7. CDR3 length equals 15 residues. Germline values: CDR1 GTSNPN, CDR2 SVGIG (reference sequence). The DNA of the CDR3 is TGTGCCTGGAGTGCCTTTACAGGGGGCGGCGGGGAGCTGTTTTTT. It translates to CAWSAFTGGGGELFF.

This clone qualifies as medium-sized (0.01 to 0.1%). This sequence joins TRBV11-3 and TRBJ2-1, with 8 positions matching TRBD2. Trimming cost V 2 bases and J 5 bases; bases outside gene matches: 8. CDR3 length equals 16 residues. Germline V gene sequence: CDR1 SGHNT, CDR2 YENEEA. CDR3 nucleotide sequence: TGTGCCAGCAGCTTAAGTATAGCGGGATTCGACAATGAGCAGTTCTTC. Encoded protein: CASSLSIAGFDNEQFF.

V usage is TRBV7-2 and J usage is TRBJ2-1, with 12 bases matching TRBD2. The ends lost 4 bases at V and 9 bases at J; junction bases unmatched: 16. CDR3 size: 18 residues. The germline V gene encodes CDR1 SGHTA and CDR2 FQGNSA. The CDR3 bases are TGTGCCAGCAGCTACCCCCCCCTAGCGGGAGGGCTGATGGGTGAGCAGTTCTTC. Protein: CASSYPPLAGGLMGEQFF.

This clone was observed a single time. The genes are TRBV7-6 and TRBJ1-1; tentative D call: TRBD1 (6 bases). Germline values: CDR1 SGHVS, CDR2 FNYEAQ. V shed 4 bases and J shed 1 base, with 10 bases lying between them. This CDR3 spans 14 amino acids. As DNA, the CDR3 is TGTGCCAGCAGCTCGGACAGTGGGAACACTGAAGCTTTCTTT. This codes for CASSSDSGNTEAFF.

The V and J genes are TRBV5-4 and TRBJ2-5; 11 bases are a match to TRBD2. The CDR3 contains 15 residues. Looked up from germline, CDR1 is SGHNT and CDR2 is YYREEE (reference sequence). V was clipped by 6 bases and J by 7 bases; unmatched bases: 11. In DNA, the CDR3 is TGTGCCAGCACCCCGGGACTAGCGGCGACGGGGACCCAGTACTTC. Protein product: CASTPGLAATGTQYF.

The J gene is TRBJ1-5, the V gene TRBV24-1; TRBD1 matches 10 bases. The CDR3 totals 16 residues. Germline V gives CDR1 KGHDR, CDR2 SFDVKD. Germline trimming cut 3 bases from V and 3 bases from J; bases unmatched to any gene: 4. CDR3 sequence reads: CATSDRTGGHNQPQHF. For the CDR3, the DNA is TGTGCCACCAGTGATAGGACAGGGGGGCACAATCAGCCCCAGCATTTT.

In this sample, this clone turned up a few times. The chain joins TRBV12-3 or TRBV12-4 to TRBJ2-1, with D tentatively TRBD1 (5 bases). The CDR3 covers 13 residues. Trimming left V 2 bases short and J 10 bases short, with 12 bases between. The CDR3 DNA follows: TGTGCCAGCAGTTTACCCCCTAGACAGGAGCAGTTCTTC. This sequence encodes CASSLPPRQEQFF.

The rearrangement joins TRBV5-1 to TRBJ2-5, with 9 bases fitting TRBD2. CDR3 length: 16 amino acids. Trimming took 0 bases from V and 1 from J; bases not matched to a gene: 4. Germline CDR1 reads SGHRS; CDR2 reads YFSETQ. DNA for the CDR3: TGCGCCAGCAGCTTGGCCGGCGGGAGGGGCCAAGAGACCCAGTACTTC. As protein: CASSLAGGRGQETQYF.

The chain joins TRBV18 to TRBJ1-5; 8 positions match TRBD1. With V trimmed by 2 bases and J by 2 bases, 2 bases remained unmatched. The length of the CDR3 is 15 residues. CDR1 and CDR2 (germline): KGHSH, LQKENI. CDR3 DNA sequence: TGTGCCAGCTCACCAGGGACAGGAGGCAATCAGCCCCAGCATTTT. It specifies CASSPGTGGNQPQHF.

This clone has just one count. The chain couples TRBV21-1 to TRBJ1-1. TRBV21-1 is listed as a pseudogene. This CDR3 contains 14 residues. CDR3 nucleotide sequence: TGTGCCAGACTAGGCCACCCACGGAACACTGAAGCTTTCTTT. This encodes CARLGHPRNTEAFF.

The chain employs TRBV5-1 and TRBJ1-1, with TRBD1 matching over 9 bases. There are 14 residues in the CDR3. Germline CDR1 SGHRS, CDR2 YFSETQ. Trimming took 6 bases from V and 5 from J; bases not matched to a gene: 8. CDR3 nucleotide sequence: TGCGCCAGCACCCCGGACAGGGGTCTAACTGAAGCTTTCTTT. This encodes CASTPDRGLTEAFF. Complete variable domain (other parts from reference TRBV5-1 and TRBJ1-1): KAGVTQTPRYLIKTRGQQVTLSCSPISGHRSVSWYQQTPGQGLQFLFEYFSETQRNKGNFPGRFSGRQFSNSRSEMNVSTLELGDSALYLCASTPDRGLTEAFFGQGTRLTVV.

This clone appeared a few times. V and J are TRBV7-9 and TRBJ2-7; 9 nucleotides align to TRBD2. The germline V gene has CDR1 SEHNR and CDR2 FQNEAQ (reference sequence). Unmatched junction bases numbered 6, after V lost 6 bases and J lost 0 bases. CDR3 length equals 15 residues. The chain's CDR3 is CASSYLAGSSYEQYF. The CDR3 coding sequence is TGTGCCAGCAGTTATCTAGCGGGAAGCTCCTACGAGCAGTACTTC.

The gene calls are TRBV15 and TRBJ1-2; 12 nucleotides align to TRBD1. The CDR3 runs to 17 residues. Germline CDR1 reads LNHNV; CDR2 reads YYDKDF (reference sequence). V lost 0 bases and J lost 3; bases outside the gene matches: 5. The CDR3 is CATSREEGQGADYGYTF. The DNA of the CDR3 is TGTGCCACCAGCAGAGAGGAGGGACAGGGGGCTGACTATGGCTACACCTTC.

The CDR3 nucleotides read TGTGCCAGCTCACCCCCATTTGGACAGGCTTCCTACGAGCAGTACTTC. Its translation is CASSPPFGQASYEQYF. V gene TRBV18 combines with J gene TRBJ2-7, with 7 bases lining up with TRBD1. The CDR3 has 16 residues. From germline, CDR1 is KGHSH and CDR2 LQKENI. V trimming: 3 bases; J trimming: 1 base; junction bases outside the gene matches: 9.

CDR3 residues: CASSQQGIRTEAFF. The CDR3 region has the DNA TGTGCCAGCAGTCAACAGGGAATCCGGACTGAAGCTTTCTTT. The chain is built from TRBV2 and TRBJ1-1, with D perhaps matching TRBD1 (6 bases). Trimming stripped 5 bases from V and 5 bases from J, with 15 bases between. Germline V gene lookup returns CDR1 SNHLY and CDR2 FYNNEI. The CDR3 is 14 residues long.

CDR3 coding DNA: TGTGCCACCCGGGACAGGGTCCCCGCTGAAGCTTTCTTT. Amino acids: CATRDRVPAEAFF. The chain carries TRBV12-3 or TRBV12-4 and TRBJ1-1, with 9 bases matching TRBD1. The V gene end was trimmed by 10 bases and the J gene end by 6 bases; junction bases not matched to a gene: 9. This CDR3 is built from 13 residues.

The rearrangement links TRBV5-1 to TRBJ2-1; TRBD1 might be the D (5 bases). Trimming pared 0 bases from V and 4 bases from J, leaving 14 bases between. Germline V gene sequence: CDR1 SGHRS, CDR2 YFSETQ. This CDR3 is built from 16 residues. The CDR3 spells CASSLVSGFSYNEQFF. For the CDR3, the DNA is TGCGCCAGCAGCTTGGTCTCAGGGTTTAGTTACAATGAGCAGTTCTTC.

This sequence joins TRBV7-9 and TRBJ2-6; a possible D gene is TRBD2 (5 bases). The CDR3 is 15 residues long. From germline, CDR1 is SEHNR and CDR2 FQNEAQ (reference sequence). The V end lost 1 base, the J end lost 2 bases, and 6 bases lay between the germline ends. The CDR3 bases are TGTGCCAGCAGCTTAGGGGGAGCTGGGGCCAACGTCCTGACTTTC. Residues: CASSLGGAGANVLTF. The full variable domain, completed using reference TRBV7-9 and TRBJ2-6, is DTGVSQNPRHKITKRGQNVTFRCDPISEHNRLYWYRQTLGQGPEFLTYFQNEAQLEKSRLLSDRFSAERPKGSFSTLEIQRTEQGDSAMYLCASSLGGAGANVLTFGAGSRLTVL.

The CDR3 sequence is CASSSRLAGYEQYF. The CDR3 DNA reads TGTGCCAGTAGTTCAAGACTAGCGGGATACGAGCAGTACTTC. The genes are TRBV19 and TRBJ2-7, with 11 nucleotides matching TRBD2. The CDR3 length is 14 residues. Losses at the gene ends were 5 bases for V and 4 bases for J; bases not matched to a gene: 4. Germline V gene lookup returns CDR1 LNHDA and CDR2 SQIVND (reference sequence).